Each of the 27 T cell receptor beta chains below was sequenced from the same sample in a study of T cells in Graves' hyperthyroidism and ophthalmopathy. Amplified TCR beta CDR3 regions came from RNA transcripts. HTBI primers were used for first-round RT-PCR of the TCR CDR3. One entry per CDR3 protein results from TCRdb running MiXCR on the multiplex PCR reads. Of hundreds of thousands of distinct CDR3 sequences in the sample, approximately 14% were seen once. Sequenced: blood. The receptors were sampled from a woman aged 18-29 years with Graves' hyperthyroidism that later progressed to Graves' ophthalmopathy.

The chain recombines TRBV12-3 or TRBV12-4 with TRBJ2-7, with 8 nucleotides matching TRBD1. Unmatched junction bases numbered 5, after V lost 5 bases and J lost 2 bases. The CDR3 contains 14 residues. The CDR3 loop reads CASSPRDRTYEQYF. CDR3 coding DNA: TGTGCCAGCAGTCCCCGGGACAGGACCTACGAGCAGTACTTC.

This sequence joins TRBV20-1 and TRBJ2-1, with D perhaps matching TRBD1 (6 bases). The closer fit of TRBJ2-7 to the DNA end suggests the J call may be wrong. Germline loops: CDR1 DFQATT, CDR2 SNEGSKA (reference sequence). CDR3 length: 14 amino acids. CDR3 coding DNA: TGCAGTGCTTACGACAGGAACCTATACAATGAGCAGTACTTC. Translation: CSAYDRNLYNEQYF.

The chain carries TRBV7-9 and TRBJ1-5; D is possibly TRBD1 (6 bases). The V gene lost 6 bases and the J gene lost 5 bases, with 11 bases spanning the gap. CDR1 and CDR2 from the germline V gene are SEHNR and FQNEAQ (reference sequence). CDR3 size: 13 residues. DNA for the CDR3: TGTGCCAGCAGTTGGACAGCCGATCAGCCCCAGCATTTT. It encodes CASSWTADQPQHF.

As regards this clonotype: Being one base from a much bigger clone, this may be a read error. The gene calls are TRBV6-2 or TRBV6-3 and TRBJ1-2; a weak D match, TRBD1 (5 bases). Looked up from germline, CDR1 is MNHEY and CDR2 is SVGEGT. V gave up 2 bases and J gave up 2 bases, with 9 bases separating them. The CDR3 extends over 14 amino acids. As DNA, the CDR3 is TGTGCCAGCAGTTACGGGGCCTTCAACTATGGCTACACCTTC. The encoded protein is CASSYGAFNYGYTF.

This clonotype was recorded at least ten times. The chain couples TRBV12-3 or TRBV12-4 to TRBJ2-1; TRBD2 agrees at 10 bases. This CDR3 is built from 18 residues. V shed 2 bases and J 5 bases; nucleotides not matched to a gene: 12. The DNA of the CDR3 is TGTGCCAGCAGTTTAAGTTTTGGAACTAGCGGGATCCACAATGAGCAGTTCTTC. Translation gives CASSLSFGTSGIHNEQFF.

Turning to this clonotype: With a much larger clone just one base away, this may be a read error. The V call is TRBV28, the J call TRBJ2-7; TRBD2 is a possible D gene (7 bases). The CDR3 covers 16 residues. The V gene's germline CDR1 is MDHEN and CDR2 SYDVKM. Trimming stripped 11 bases from V and 1 base from J, with 24 bases between. CDR3 coding DNA: TGTGCCTGCTTCCCCGGGGGAGGGGGACCTTCCTACGAGCAGTACTTC. Translating gives CACFPGGGGPSYEQYF.

This clonotype has a count of ten or more. This chain connects TRBV7-2 to TRBJ2-3; 7 nucleotides match TRBD2. This CDR3 region has 16 residues. J gave up 4 bases and V 1 base, and 8 bases lay outside the gene matches. CDR1 and CDR2 from the germline V gene are SGHTA and FQGNSA. The CDR3 loop reads CASSLGWAGEADTQYF. The CDR3 DNA is TGTGCCAGCAGCTTAGGATGGGCGGGAGAGGCAGATACGCAGTATTTT. Full variable domain (outside the CDR3, taken from reference TRBV7-2 and TRBJ2-3): GAGVSQSPSNKVTEKGKDVELRCDPISGHTALYWYRQSLGQGLEFLIYFQGNSAPDKSGLPSDRFSAERTGGSVSTLTIQRTQQEDSAVYLCASSLGWAGEADTQYFGPGTRLTVL.

There are a few counts of this clonotype. At one end the junction does not follow the germline gene, possibly because of a read error. V and J are TRBV13 and TRBJ1-2; 8 bases match TRBD1. Germline V lookup: CDR1 PRHDT, CDR2 FYEKMQ (reference sequence). The CDR3 is made up of 14 amino acids. In nucleotides, the CDR3 is TGTGCCAGCAGCGGACAGGGATCCAACTATGGCTTCACCTTC. It codes for CASSGQGSNYGFTF.

In its sample, this clonotype was seen many times. The chain links TRBV6-2 or TRBV6-3 to TRBJ2-1; 11 bases match TRBD2. The CDR3 covers 17 residues. V shed 6 bases and J 4 bases; nucleotides not matched to a gene: 11. Germline V gene data show CDR1 as MNHEY and CDR2 as SVGEGT. CDR3 region: CASSDPRRTSGYNEQFF. The CDR3 DNA reads TGTGCCAGCAGCGACCCCCGCCGGACTAGCGGGTACAATGAGCAGTTCTTC.

This clonotype was seen a handful of times. The rearrangement uses TRBV10-3 and TRBJ1-3, with D uncertain. Deletions cut 3 bases from V and 0 bases from J, with 12 bases between. CDR3 size: 16 residues. Per germline, CDR1 ENHRY and CDR2 SYGVKD. CDR3: CAISEPDWSSGNTIYF. The CDR3 bases are TGTGCCATCAGTGAACCGGACTGGAGCTCTGGAAACACCATATATTTT.

Ten or more counts support this clonotype. V and J are TRBV2 and TRBJ2-7; 7 nucleotides match TRBD1. The J segment lost 10 bases and the V segment lost 6 bases, leaving 15 bases of the junction unmatched. The CDR3 contains 14 residues. CDR1 and CDR2 (germline): SNHLY, FYNNEI. CDR3 amino acids: CASSPSGTVSIQYF. CDR3 coding DNA: TGTGCCAGCAGCCCTTCGGGGACAGTGAGTATACAGTACTTC.

There are many counts of this clonotype. J is TRBJ2-1 and V is TRBV28; maybe TRBD1 (6 bases). The CDR3 covers 16 residues. V was trimmed by 2 bases and J by 2 bases, leaving 13 bases between them. Germline CDR1 MDHEN, CDR2 SYDVKM. The CDR3 DNA sequence: TGTGCCAGCAGTTTAGGGCAGGGGTATCCCTACAATGAGCAGTTCTTC. This gives the protein CASSLGQGYPYNEQFF. Variable domain in full (rest from reference TRBV28 and TRBJ2-1): DVKVTQSSRYLVKRTGEKVFLECVQDMDHENMFWYRQDPGLGLRLIYFSYDVKMKEKGDIPEGYSVSREKKERFSLILESASTNQTSMYLCASSLGQGYPYNEQFFGPGTRLTVL.

The sample holds many counts of this clonotype. The CDR3: CASSSPFVTEAFF. As DNA, the CDR3 is TGTGCCAGCAGTTCACCCTTTGTCACTGAAGCTTTCTTT. The chain recombines TRBV28 with TRBJ1-1; D gene ambiguous. Per germline, CDR1 MDHEN and CDR2 SYDVKM. V lost 4 bases and J 4 bases, leaving 10 bases between the germline ends. CDR3 length: 13 amino acids. The whole variable domain, filled in from reference TRBV28 and TRBJ1-1, reads DVKVTQSSRYLVKRTGEKVFLECVQDMDHENMFWYRQDPGLGLRLIYFSYDVKMKEKGDIPEGYSVSREKKERFSLILESASTNQTSMYLCASSSPFVTEAFFGQGTRLTVV.

The rearrangement joins TRBV15 to TRBJ2-7, with D maybe TRBD1 (6 bases). The CDR3 runs to 16 residues. Trimming pared 1 base from V and 0 bases from J, leaving 13 bases between. The germline V gene has CDR1 LNHNV and CDR2 YYDKDF (reference sequence). CDR3 nucleotide sequence: TGTGCCACCAGCAGAGTTGCAGGGGTACTCTCCTACGAGCAGTACTTC. Amino acids: CATSRVAGVLSYEQYF. Looking up the rest from reference TRBV15 and TRBJ2-7 gives the full variable domain: DAMVIQNPRYQVTQFGKPVTLSCSQTLNHNVMYWYQQKSSQAPKLLFHYYDKDFNNEADTPDNFQSRRPNTSFCFLDIRSPGLGDTAMYLCATSRVAGVLSYEQYFGPGTRLTVT.

The rearrangement links TRBV2 to TRBJ2-4, with D uncertain. Germline-derived CDR1 and CDR2 are SNHLY and FYNNEI. The CDR3 is made up of 13 amino acids. V was trimmed by 8 bases and J by 0 bases, leaving 8 bases between them. The CDR3: CASVGLAKNIQYF. CDR3 coding DNA: TGTGCCAGCGTAGGATTAGCCAAAAACATTCAGTACTTC.

This clonotype was counted many times. This chain links TRBV2 with TRBJ1-1, with 10 positions matching TRBD1. After removal of 4 bases from V and 3 bases from J, the junction contained 5 bases not matched to a gene. The CDR3 has 15 residues. CDR1 is SNHLY and CDR2 is FYNNEI in the germline V gene. In DNA, the CDR3 is TGTGCCAGCAGTGGGGACAGGGGCCTTTACACTGAAGCTTTCTTT. It codes for CASSGDRGLYTEAFF.

The chain's CDR3 is CATVTSDPYEQYF. CDR3 nucleotide sequence: TGTGCCACCGTGACTAGCGATCCCTACGAGCAGTACTTC. This chain uses TRBV24-1 with TRBJ2-7; TRBD2 matches at 8 bases. CDR3 length: 13 amino acids. J lost 2 bases, V lost 9 bases, and 5 bases had no gene match. Germline lookup yields CDR1 KGHDR and CDR2 SFDVKD.

This clonotype was seen at least ten times. The chain employs TRBV5-1 and TRBJ2-3; D unresolved. Trimming took off 0 bases at V and 1 base at J, with 9 bases between the two ends. CDR1 and CDR2 from the germline V gene are SGHRS and YFSETQ. CDR3 length equals 15 residues. In DNA form, the CDR3 reads TGCGCCAGCAGCTTGGCCACGGTGGGCACAGATACGCAGTATTTT. This encodes CASSLATVGTDTQYF.

The sample holds many counts of this clonotype. The rearrangement uses TRBV5-1 and TRBJ2-3; TRBD2 is a possible D gene (5 bases). V was shortened by 3 bases and J by 1 base, with 9 bases between the two germline ends. The CDR3 runs 14 residues. Germline V gene sequence: CDR1 SGHRS, CDR2 YFSETQ. The chain's CDR3 is CASSSSSGTDTQYF. CDR3 DNA sequence: TGCGCCAGCAGCTCGAGTAGCGGCACAGATACGCAGTATTTT. Full variable domain (rest looked up from reference TRBV5-1 and TRBJ2-3): KAGVTQTPRYLIKTRGQQVTLSCSPISGHRSVSWYQQTPGQGLQFLFEYFSETQRNKGNFPGRFSGRQFSNSRSEMNVSTLELGDSALYLCASSSSSGTDTQYFGPGTRLTVL.

This clonotype was detected many times. The chain is built from TRBV6-1 and TRBJ2-1; D gene unclear. Looked up from germline, CDR1 is MNHNS and CDR2 is SASEGT. V was trimmed by 3 bases and J by 4 bases, leaving 19 bases between them. This CDR3 region has 17 residues. The CDR3 is CASSDTTASMVYNEQFF. DNA of the CDR3: TGTGCCAGCAGTGACACGACGGCCAGTATGGTGTACAATGAGCAGTTCTTC.

This clonotype was found a few times. The J gene is TRBJ1-2, the V gene TRBV5-1, with D unclear. The CDR3 runs to 15 residues. Germline assignment: CDR1 SGHRS and CDR2 YFSETQ. The V and J ends lost 3 bases and 3 bases respectively, with 15 bases between them. The CDR3 reads CASSYSRGSYYGYTF. In DNA form, the CDR3 reads TGCGCCAGCAGCTACTCTCGGGGTTCTTACTATGGCTACACCTTC.

This clonotype was counted ten times or more. The rearrangement uses TRBV2 and TRBJ2-1, with 8 bases identical to TRBD2. There are 16 residues in the CDR3. The germline CDR1 and CDR2 sequences are SNHLY and FYNNEI. V lost 7 bases to trimming and J lost 7 bases; unmatched junction nucleotides: 15. The CDR3 spells CASTEGVSGRWNEQFF. The DNA of the CDR3 is TGTGCCAGCACCGAAGGGGTGAGCGGGAGATGGAATGAGCAGTTCTTC. The entire variable domain, with the rest obtained from reference TRBV2 and TRBJ2-1, is as follows: EPEVTQTPSHQVTQMGQEVILRCVPISNHLYFYWYRQILGQKVEFLVSFYNNEISEKSEIFDDQFSVERPDGSNFTLKIRSTKLEDSAMYFCASTEGVSGRWNEQFFGPGTRLTVL.

There are many counts of this clonotype. The CDR3 DNA reads as TGTGCCAGCAGTGGGGACCTCAGAGAGACCCAGTACTTC. Translated: CASSGDLRETQYF. V is TRBV2 and J is TRBJ2-5; the D gene could be TRBD1 or TRBD2 (5 bases each). The CDR3 is made up of 13 amino acids. Germline V gene lookup returns CDR1 SNHLY and CDR2 FYNNEI. V was trimmed by 4 bases and J by 4 bases, leaving 10 bases between them.

This clonotype has a count of ten or more. The chain links TRBV18 to TRBJ2-1; D possibly corresponds to TRBD1 (6 bases). V was shortened by 2 bases and J by 7 bases, with 6 bases between the two germline ends. This CDR3 has 12 residues. Germline V gene data show CDR1 as KGHSH and CDR2 as LQKENI. The CDR3 is CASSPGTNEQFF. In DNA, the CDR3 is TGTGCCAGCTCACCAGGGACAAATGAGCAGTTCTTC.

This clonotype was detected once. V usage is TRBV11-2 and J usage is TRBJ2-2; D may be TRBD2 (5 bases). The CDR3 spans 16 residues. V lost 0 bases, J lost 7 bases, and 15 bases lay in between. Per the germline V gene, CDR1 is SGHAT and CDR2 is FQNNGV. The CDR3: CASSLEAPGLLGELFF. The CDR3 bases are TGTGCCAGCAGCTTAGAAGCGCCAGGACTTCTCGGGGAGCTGTTTTTT.

At least ten counts were recorded for this clonotype. The chain uses TRBV2 and TRBJ2-7, with 10 bases aligning to TRBD1. The length of the CDR3 is 13 residues. V was clipped by 9 bases and J by 4 bases; unmatched bases: 6. CDR1 is SNHLY, CDR2 FYNNEI, per germline. CDR3: CARRGTGVYEQYF. The DNA for the CDR3 is TGTGCCAGAAGGGGGACAGGGGTATACGAGCAGTACTTC.

At least ten counts were recorded for this clonotype. The V call is TRBV28, the J call TRBJ1-2, with D unresolved. Germline CDR1 is MDHEN and CDR2 is SYDVKM. The CDR3 spans 14 residues. The V end was cut by 2 bases, the J end by 1 base, with 8 bases between. CDR3 sequence reads: CASSLTTVNYGYTF. CDR3 coding DNA: TGTGCCAGCAGTTTAACGACGGTTAACTATGGCTACACCTTC.